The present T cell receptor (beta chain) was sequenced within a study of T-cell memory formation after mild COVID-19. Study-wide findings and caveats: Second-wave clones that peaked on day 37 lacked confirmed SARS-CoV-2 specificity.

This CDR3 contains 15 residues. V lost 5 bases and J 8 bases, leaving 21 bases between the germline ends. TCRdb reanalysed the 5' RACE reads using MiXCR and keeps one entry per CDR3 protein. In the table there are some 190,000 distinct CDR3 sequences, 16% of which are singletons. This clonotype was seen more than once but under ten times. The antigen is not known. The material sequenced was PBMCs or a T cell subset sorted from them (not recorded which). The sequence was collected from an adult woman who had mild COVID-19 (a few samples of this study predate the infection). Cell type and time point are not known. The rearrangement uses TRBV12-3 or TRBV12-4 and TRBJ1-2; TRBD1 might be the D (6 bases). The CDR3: CASSAGGGPKEGYTF. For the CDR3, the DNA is TGTGCCAGCAGTGCCGGTGGGGGCCCTAAGGAAGGCTACACCTTC.